Presented here are 23 T cell receptor beta chains from one specimen sequenced in a study of technical replicates of blood from several donors. Measured with immunoSEQ multiplex PCR; TCRdb has only the in-frame clones, and not every one. The sample shows 80,000 or so clones, more than 95% of them seen only once. Sequencing used T cells isolated from PBMCs. These receptors were collected from a human donor in good health.

The gene calls are TRBV28 and TRBJ1-5, with D unclear. V shed 3 bases and J shed 3 bases, with 9 bases lying between them. In germline, CDR1 is MDHEN, CDR2 SYDVKM. The CDR3 sequence is 14 residues long. The CDR3 reads CASSLVAANQPQHF. The CDR3, as DNA: TGTGCCAGCAGTTTGGTGGCGGCCAATCAGCCCCAGCATTTT.

This rearrangement joins TRBV27 to TRBJ1-5; TRBD1 matches 7 bases. The CDR3 covers 15 residues. CDR1 MNHEY and CDR2 SMNVEV come from the germline V gene (reference sequence). The V and J ends lost 3 bases and 0 bases, in that order; junction bases with no gene match: 2. DNA of the CDR3: TGTGCCAGCAGTTTGGGACAGCTTAGCAATCAGCCCCAGCATTTT. This gives the protein CASSLGQLSNQPQHF.

The chain recombines TRBV6-5 with TRBJ2-3, with 11 bases lining up with TRBD2. The V gene's germline CDR1 is MNHEY and CDR2 SVGAGI. V trimming: 6 bases; J trimming: 5 bases; junction bases outside the gene matches: 7. The CDR3 sequence is 15 residues long. The CDR3 nucleotides read TGTGCCAGCAGATTTAGCGGGGGGGCCGTAGATACGCAGTATTTT. Translating it yields CASRFSGGAVDTQYF.

The J gene is TRBJ2-3, the V gene TRBV5-4, with 7 bases aligning to TRBD2. This CDR3 is 14 amino acids long. Germline CDR1 is SGHNT and CDR2 is YYREEE (reference sequence). V lost 4 bases, J lost 6 bases, and 8 bases stayed unmatched. The CDR3 DNA is TGTGCCAGCAGCCCTGGGGGGGGAGCTGATACGCAGTATTTT. It is translated as CASSPGGGADTQYF. Based on the CDR3 plus reference TRBV5-4 and TRBJ2-3, the full variable domain is ETGVTQSPTHLIKTRGQQVTLRCSSQSGHNTVSWYQQALGQGPQFIFQYYREEENGRGNFPPRFSGLQFPNYSSELNVNALELDDSALYLCASSPGGGADTQYFGPGTRLTVL.

V is TRBV27 and J is TRBJ2-5; 13 positions agree with TRBD2. Germline V gene lookup returns CDR1 MNHEY and CDR2 SMNVEV (reference sequence). The CDR3 has 15 amino acids. The trim removed 4 bases at V and 4 bases at J, leaving 3 bases unmatched. The chain's CDR3 is CASSWGLAGTETQYF. CDR3 DNA: TGTGCCAGCAGTTGGGGACTAGCGGGAACAGAGACCCAGTACTTC.

The V gene is TRBV5-6, the J gene TRBJ1-1, with TRBD1 matching over 7 bases. The CDR3 has 14 residues. The germline V gene encodes CDR1 SGHDT and CDR2 YYEEEE. Trimming cost V 2 bases and J 5 bases; bases outside gene matches: 6. The DNA of the CDR3 is TGTGCCAGCAGCTTACAGGGGCCTAGGACTGAAGCTTTCTTT. Translation: CASSLQGPRTEAFF.

To note about this clone: Mismatch with germline at one junction end may stem from a read error. This chain joins TRBV19 and TRBJ2-7; TRBD1 matches 8 bases. Germline V gives CDR1 LNHDA, CDR2 SQIVND (reference sequence). This CDR3 has 10 amino acids. The CDR3 protein is CASITGQVTF. DNA of the CDR3: TGTGCCAGTATAACGGGACAGGTTACCTTC.

This chain joins TRBV28 and TRBJ1-5, with 7 bases lining up with TRBD1. The germline CDR1 and CDR2 sequences are MDHEN and SYDVKM. V gave up 3 bases and J gave up 0 bases; unmatched junction bases: 14. The CDR3 is 19 amino acids. The CDR3 region has the DNA TGTGCCAGCAGTTTGAAAGACAGGGACTTCCTTTATAGCAATCAGCCCCAGCATTTT. It is translated as CASSLKDRDFLYSNQPQHF.

The chain employs TRBV19 and TRBJ1-4; no firm D call. Between the trimmed V and J ends, which lost 1 base and 4 bases, there was a span of 10 bases. This CDR3 has 15 residues. CDR1 and CDR2 from the germline V gene are LNHDA and SQIVND (reference sequence). As DNA, the CDR3 is TGTGCCAGTAGTATAGCCCGGAGGGATAATGAAAAACTGTTTTTT. Translated: CASSIARRDNEKLFF.

The chain is built from TRBV13 and TRBJ2-1; 13 positions agree with TRBD2. Germline assignment: CDR1 PRHDT and CDR2 FYEKMQ (reference sequence). V was pared by 4 bases and J by 7 bases, with 7 bases of the junction left unmatched. This CDR3 contains 16 residues. This CDR3 reads CASSSAGLAGENEQFF. The CDR3 coding sequence is TGTGCCAGCAGCTCAGCAGGACTAGCGGGAGAGAATGAGCAGTTCTTC.

This chain uses TRBV10-3 with TRBJ2-7; tentative D call: TRBD2 (6 bases). CDR1 and CDR2 from the germline V gene are ENHRY and SYGVKD. V was pared by 0 bases and J by 5 bases, with 8 bases between. The CDR3 consists of 13 residues. DNA for the CDR3: TGTGCCATCAGTGAGTCGTGGAGGGACGAGCAGTACTTC. Protein: CAISESWRDEQYF.

The chain recombines TRBV7-2 with TRBJ1-6; tentative D call: TRBD1 (5 bases). CDR3 size: 13 residues. Trimming pared 8 bases from V and 10 bases from J, leaving 15 bases between. CDR1 is SGHTA, CDR2 FQGNSA, per germline. CDR3 sequence (DNA): TGTGCCAGCCGGTCCGGGCAGGGCTCACCCCTCCACTTT. It codes for CASRSGQGSPLHF.

The chain carries TRBV9 and TRBJ2-3; D ambiguous. This CDR3 comprises 13 residues. Per germline, CDR1 SGDLS and CDR2 YYNGEE. V was pared by 0 bases and J by 3 bases, with 5 bases between. CDR3 in DNA: TGTGCCAGCAGCGTAGTCCTGACAGATACGCAGTATTTT. As protein: CASSVVLTDTQYF.

The V call is TRBV19, the J call TRBJ2-1, with a weak D call TRBD2 (5 bases). Germline V gene data show CDR1 as LNHDA and CDR2 as SQIVND (reference sequence). V lost 8 bases and J lost 4, with 15 bases in between. This CDR3 is 14 amino acids long. CDR3 in DNA: TGTGCCAGTTCTCGGGAACCAATTTACAATGAGCAGTTCTTC. It yields the protein CASSREPIYNEQFF.

J is TRBJ2-1 and V is TRBV9; 7 bases agree with TRBD2. Germline-derived CDR1 and CDR2 are SGDLS and YYNGEE. Trimming removed 0 bases from V and 4 bases from J; junction bases left unmatched: 4. The CDR3 spans 15 residues. The CDR3 DNA sequence: TGTGCCAGCAGCGTAGAAGGCGGGGGATACAATGAGCAGTTCTTC. Protein: CASSVEGGGYNEQFF.

The genes are TRBV10-2 and TRBJ1-5, with 8 bases lining up with TRBD1. There are 15 residues in the CDR3. Germline CDR1 is WSHSY and CDR2 is SAAADI. With V trimmed by 7 bases and J by 3 bases, 8 bases remained unmatched. In nucleotides, the CDR3 is TGCGCCAGCACCAGGACAGGGAGTGACAATCAGCCCCAGCATTTT. Its translation is CASTRTGSDNQPQHF.

The table lists this clone with a count of one. The chain joins TRBV5-1 to TRBJ2-7; no reliable D call. CDR3 length: 16 residues. Trimming removed 3 bases from V and 0 bases from J, with 16 bases in between. CDR1 is SGHRS, CDR2 YFSETQ, per germline. The CDR3, as DNA: TGCGCCAGCAGCTCCCTAGGCTCCCAACACTCCTACGAGCAGTACTTC. Protein product: CASSSLGSQHSYEQYF.

This clone appeared a few times. J is TRBJ2-7 and V is TRBV6-5; a possible D gene is TRBD2 (5 bases). This CDR3 is 12 amino acids long. The germline V gene has CDR1 MNHEY and CDR2 SVGAGI. Trimming removed 0 bases from V and 6 bases from J, with 6 bases in between. CDR3 in amino acids: CASSYSGGEQYF. The CDR3 DNA is TGTGCCAGCAGTTACTCCGGAGGCGAGCAGTACTTC.

This clone showed up just once. The V gene is TRBV5-1, the J gene TRBJ2-1, with 8 positions matching TRBD1. J lost 4 bases, V lost 4 bases, and 16 bases had no gene match. CDR1 is SGHRS, CDR2 YFSETQ, per germline. The CDR3 loop spans 18 amino acids. The CDR3 spells CASSMRTGSLLKYNEQFF. CDR3 nucleotides: TGCGCCAGCAGCATGCGGACAGGGTCCCTATTGAAATACAATGAGCAGTTCTTC. The entire variable domain, with the rest obtained from reference TRBV5-1 and TRBJ2-1, is as follows: KAGVTQTPRYLIKTRGQQVTLSCSPISGHRSVSWYQQTPGQGLQFLFEYFSETQRNKGNFPGRFSGRQFSNSRSEMNVSTLELGDSALYLCASSMRTGSLLKYNEQFFGPGTRLTVL.

The CDR3 coding sequence is TGTGCCAGCAGGCGGACAGGGGCTAACTATGGCTACACCTTC. Residues: CASRRTGANYGYTF. The chain couples TRBV2 to TRBJ1-2, with 9 positions matching TRBD1. The junction had 2 bases not matched to a gene; V was cut back by 6 bases and J by 0 bases. This CDR3 is 14 amino acids long. Per germline, CDR1 SNHLY and CDR2 FYNNEI.

The CDR3 loop reads CALAASRSTDTQYF. The CDR3 DNA follows: TGTGCCCTCGCCGCCTCGCGGAGCACAGATACGCAGTATTTT. V gene TRBV10-3 combines with J gene TRBJ2-3; no definite D call. The CDR3 is made up of 14 amino acids. Trimming stripped 11 bases from V and 0 bases from J, with 15 bases between. Per germline, CDR1 ENHRY and CDR2 SYGVKD.

The chain joins TRBV18 to TRBJ1-3; 10 bases are a match to TRBD1. Losses at the gene ends were 5 bases for V and 4 bases for J; bases not matched to a gene: 5. The CDR3 runs to 15 residues. Germline loops: CDR1 KGHSH, CDR2 LQKENI. CDR3 in amino acids: CASSTMDRGGNTIYF. For the CDR3, the DNA is TGTGCCAGCTCAACAATGGACAGGGGGGGAAACACCATATATTTT.

V gene TRBV12-5 combines with J gene TRBJ1-1, with TRBD1 as a possible D gene (5 bases). Germline V lookup: CDR1 LGHNT, CDR2 FRNRAP. V shed 1 base and J shed 5 bases, with 14 bases lying between them. The CDR3 is made up of 15 amino acids. As DNA, the CDR3 is TGTGCTAGTGGTTTGGGTGGAACCCGGGGGACTGAAGCTTTCTTT. It translates to CASGLGGTRGTEAFF.